Listed below are T cell receptor beta chains from one sample, sequenced in a study of low-dose radiotherapy and immunotherapy resistance in tumors. TCRdb reprocessed the reads with MiXCR, giving one entry per CDR3 protein. Counted here are roughly 95,000 distinct CDR3 sequences, 20% occurring once; the ten biggest clones make up about 13%. The sample here was PBMCs, taken after low-dose radiotherapy plus immunotherapy. These receptors all come from a female donor with ovarian cancer. CDR3s include the opening cysteine and the closing phenylalanine or tryptophan. The order of the fields is D gene, CDR3 length, J gene, V gene, clone size, CDR3 DNA, CDR3 protein. D genes are given only for firm matches. Expanded clones are given a class, and other clones once, few, many or no size at all.

>-|14|TRBJ2-7|TRBV11-3|many
TGTGCCAGCAGCTTAGTACACCTGCTCAGCGGGCAGTACTTC
CASSLVHLLSGQYF
>TRBD2|15|TRBJ2-3|TRBV30|many
TGTGCCTGGAGCCTACTAGCGGGGCGCACAGATACGCAGTATTTT
CAWSLLAGRTDTQYF
>-|12|TRBJ1-4|TRBV29-1|many
TGCAGCGCAGGGGCCACCAATGAAAAACTGTTTTTT
CSAGATNEKLFF
>TRBD2|17|TRBJ2-3|TRBV4-2|few
TGTGCCAGCAGCCAAGATTACCAGCGGGAGTTCCCAGATACGCAGTATTTT
CASSQDYQREFPDTQYF
>TRBD2|17|TRBJ2-1|TRBV7-2|-
TGTGCCAGCAGCCTCCACCCTGGCGGGAGGGCCGGGAATGAGCAGTTCTTC
CASSLHPGGRAGNEQFF
>TRBD2|13|TRBJ2-1|TRBV20-1|-
TGCAGTGCTGGTGGACTAGGGGACAATGAGCAGTTCTTC
CSAGGLGDNEQFF
>-|14|TRBJ2-2|TRBV4-1|many
TGCGCCAGCAGCCAGGATGAGCTTGCCGGGGAGCTGTTTTTT
CASSQDELAGELFF
>-|16|TRBJ1-2|TRBV19|many
TGTGCCAGTACCCGACAGGTCTCCTCGGGAAACTATGGCTACACCTTC
CASTRQVSSGNYGYTF
>TRBD1|14|TRBJ2-5|TRBV10-2|many
TGCGCCAGCAGTCAGGGGGATCGCCAAGAGACCCAGTACTTC
CASSQGDRQETQYF
>-|13|TRBJ2-7|TRBV3-1|many
TGTGCCAGCAGCCATCGGAACAACGTCGAGCAGTACTTC
CASSHRNNVEQYF
>TRBD2|16|TRBJ2-7|TRBV30|many
TGTGCCAGCTCGGGACTAGCGGGAGGAACCTCCTACGAGCAGTACTTC
CASSGLAGGTSYEQYF
>-|14|TRBJ1-1|TRBV12-3/TRBV12-4|many
TGTGCCAGCAGTTTCGGCCTGCCGAACACTGAAGCTTTCTTT
CASSFGLPNTEAFF
>-|12|TRBJ1-1|TRBV29-1|-
TGCAGGGGTGTAAGGGGCAACACTGAAGCTTTCTTT
CRGVRGNTEAFF
>-|14|TRBJ2-7|TRBV12-3/TRBV12-4|few
TGTGCCAGCAGTTCCTCGACGGTCTCCTACGAGCAGTACTTC
CASSSSTVSYEQYF
>-|12|TRBJ1-1|TRBV11-3|many
TGTGCCAGCAGCCCCTCCCTCCGGGACGCTTTCTTT
CASSPSLRDAFF
>TRBD1|18|TRBJ1-5|TRBV2|-
TGTGCCAGCAGCGTGGACCGGGACAGGGGGCTTAGCAATCAGCCCCAGCATTTT
CASSVDRDRGLSNQPQHF
>-|14|TRBJ2-5|TRBV29-1|many
TGCAGCGTCGTCCCCGCCGGGGGAGCTGAGACCCAGTACTTC
CSVVPAGGAETQYF
>TRBD2|19|TRBJ2-4|TRBV4-1|many
TGCGCCAGCAGCCTCCTCTGGGGGACTAGCGGAATAGCCAAAAACATTCAGTACTTC
CASSLLWGTSGIAKNIQYF